Shown below are 19 T cell receptor beta chains from a single sample sequenced in a study of T cell responses to AZD1222 COVID-19 vaccine. Only in-frame clones appear in the TCRdb table, and some are missing; sequencing was by immunoSEQ multiplex PCR. The sample has around 120,000 clones; about 90% are singletons. This specimen was peripheral blood, taken on day 0 of AZD1222 vaccination. The receptors were gathered from an adult in good health.

The chain employs TRBV7-9 and TRBJ2-7; 12 bases agree with TRBD1. The V gene's germline CDR1 is SEHNR and CDR2 FQNEAQ (reference sequence). The CDR3 loop spans 16 amino acids. V shed 5 bases and J 5 bases; nucleotides not matched to a gene: 10. DNA of the CDR3: TGTGCCAGCAGCCTATCGGGGACAGGGGGCTTGAACGAGCAGTACTTC. This sequence encodes CASSLSGTGGLNEQYF.

This sequence joins TRBV19 and TRBJ2-1; possibly TRBD1 or TRBD2 for D (5 bases each). The CDR3 spans 12 residues. Germline lookup yields CDR1 LNHDA and CDR2 SQIVND (reference sequence). Trimming removed 8 bases from V and 3 bases from J, with 8 bases in between. The CDR3 DNA reads as TGTGCCAGTGGGGGAAACTACAATGAGCAGTTCTTC. Translated, it gives CASGGNYNEQFF. The variable domain in full, completed from reference TRBV19 and TRBJ2-1, reads DGGITQSPKYLFRKEGQNVTLSCEQNLNHDAMYWYRQDPGQGLRLIYYSQIVNDFQKGDIAEGYSVSREKKESFPLTVTSAQKNPTAFYLCASGGNYNEQFFGPGTRLTVL.

J is TRBJ1-1 and V is TRBV7-2; tentatively, D is TRBD1 (6 bases). V lost 1 base, J lost 0 bases, and 15 bases lay in between. The CDR3 contains 17 residues. Germline CDR1 SGHTA, CDR2 FQGNSA. The CDR3 loop is CASSLGGGGSMNTEAFF. In DNA, the CDR3 is TGTGCCAGCAGCTTAGGAGGGGGAGGGAGTATGAACACTGAAGCTTTCTTT.

This rearrangement joins TRBV3-1 (or the pseudogene TRBV3-2) to TRBJ1-5; perhaps TRBD1 as D (5 bases). In germline, CDR1 is LGHDT, CDR2 YNNKEL (reference sequence). CDR3 length: 14 residues. Trimming removed 2 bases from V and 7 bases from J, with 12 bases in between. The CDR3 nucleotides are TGTGCCAGCAGCCAAATCCCCGACAGACAGCCCCAGCATTTT. This codes for CASSQIPDRQPQHF.

This chain uses TRBV6-1 with TRBJ1-5; D call uncertain. The CDR3 length is 16 residues. V lost 2 bases to trimming and J lost 0 bases, with 11 bases between them. Per germline, CDR1 MNHNS and CDR2 SASEGT. The CDR3 nucleotides are TGTGCCAGCAGTGAACGGGTCGGCTATAGCAATCAGCCCCAGCATTTT. Translated, it gives CASSERVGYSNQPQHF.

This chain joins TRBV10-3 and TRBJ1-1; D is ambiguous. The CDR3 has 18 residues. The germline gives CDR1 ENHRY, CDR2 SYGVKD. Trimming shortened V by 0 bases and J by 1 base, and 18 bases separated the two germline ends. CDR3 in DNA: TGTGCCATCAGTGAGTCGTGGGGTCAGGCGGACTCGAACACTGAAGCTTTCTTT. It codes for CAISESWGQADSNTEAFF.

This rearrangement joins TRBV19 to TRBJ1-3; 7 positions match TRBD1. Per the germline V gene, CDR1 is LNHDA and CDR2 is SQIVND (reference sequence). V lost 6 bases, J lost 0 bases, and 14 bases stayed unmatched. The CDR3 covers 18 residues. CDR3 nucleotides: TGTGCCAGTAGACCCCTCCTGGACAGGTTGTCCTCTGGAAACACCATATATTTT. This codes for CASRPLLDRLSSGNTIYF.

This clone was seen just once. The J gene is TRBJ1-2, the V gene TRBV18; D is ambiguous. The length of the CDR3 is 12 residues. The V and J ends lost 0 bases and 3 bases respectively, with 2 bases between them. Germline V gene lookup returns CDR1 KGHSH and CDR2 LQKENI. The CDR3 DNA reads TGTGCCAGCTCACCACCGGACTATGGCTACACCTTC. It encodes CASSPPDYGYTF.

The rearrangement links TRBV29-1 to TRBJ1-2, with TRBD1 matching over 10 bases. Germline trimming cut 8 bases from V and 4 bases from J; bases unmatched to any gene: 7. CDR1 is SQVTM, CDR2 ANQGSEA, per germline. This CDR3 spans 13 amino acids. The DNA of the CDR3 is TGCAGCTCAGGACAGGGGGGGCTCTATGGCTACACCTTC. As protein: CSSGQGGLYGYTF.

The table lists this clone with a count of one. The chain uses TRBV2 and TRBJ1-1, with D perhaps TRBD1 (6 bases). There are 12 residues in the CDR3. CDR1 is SNHLY, CDR2 FYNNEI, per germline. With 6 bases removed from V and 8 bases from J, the gap between germline ends came to 13 bases. CDR3 region: CASRGSGGEAFF. In DNA form, the CDR3 reads TGTGCCAGCAGGGGTTCCGGGGGCGAAGCTTTCTTT.

This sequence joins TRBV10-2 and TRBJ2-1, with a weak D call TRBD1 (6 bases). V was cut by 6 bases and J by 0 bases, with 12 bases left in between. The CDR3 loop spans 15 amino acids. Germline-derived CDR1 and CDR2 are WSHSY and SAAADI. CDR3 DNA: TGCGCCAGCAGGGCCCAGACAGGCTCCTACAATGAGCAGTTCTTC. Its translation: CASRAQTGSYNEQFF.

This chain uses TRBV7-2 with TRBJ2-5, with 14 bases matching TRBD2. The CDR3 is made up of 16 amino acids. Germline V gene data show CDR1 as SGHTA and CDR2 as FQGNSA. V shed 5 bases and J 4 bases; nucleotides not matched to a gene: 6. The CDR3 loop reads CASSTGLAGGIETQYF. CDR3 sequence (DNA): TGTGCCAGCAGCACCGGACTAGCGGGGGGCATAGAGACCCAGTACTTC.

The chain joins TRBV11-2 to TRBJ2-3, with 9 bases aligning to TRBD2. The CDR3 length is 15 residues. Germline CDR1 is SGHAT and CDR2 is FQNNGV. V trimming: 5 bases; J trimming: 0 bases; junction bases outside the gene matches: 3. For the CDR3, the DNA is TGTGCCAGCAGCACCCTAGCGGGAAGCACAGATACGCAGTATTTT. Its protein product is CASSTLAGSTDTQYF.

This clone showed up just once. The chain has TRBV27 and TRBJ2-5; the D is unclear. This CDR3 region has 13 residues. CDR1 and CDR2 from the germline V gene are MNHEY and SMNVEV (reference sequence). V was pared by 3 bases and J by 2 bases, with 7 bases between. The CDR3 DNA reads as TGTGCCAGCAGTTTCGCGGAACAAGAGACCCAGTACTTC. As protein: CASSFAEQETQYF.

The V and J genes are TRBV28 and TRBJ1-2; possibly TRBD1 for D (5 bases). The CDR3 covers 14 residues. The V gene lost 5 bases and the J gene lost 6 bases, with 16 bases spanning the gap. CDR1 is MDHEN, CDR2 SYDVKM, per germline. CDR3 residues: CASSGTGVVDGYTF. CDR3 nucleotide sequence: TGTGCCAGCAGTGGGACGGGTGTGGTAGATGGCTACACCTTC.

V usage is TRBV5-1 and J usage is TRBJ1-2; D unresolved. Trimming removed 0 bases at V and 0 bases at J, with 3 bases between. The CDR3 consists of 13 residues. Germline V lookup: CDR1 SGHRS, CDR2 YFSETQ. The CDR3 nucleotides read TGCGCCAGCAGCTTGGCGTCTAACTATGGCTACACCTTC. It is translated as CASSLASNYGYTF.

This clone was found once. The chain uses TRBV27 and TRBJ1-1; the D gene is possibly TRBD1 (5 bases). The germline V gene has CDR1 MNHEY and CDR2 SMNVEV (reference sequence). V was pared by 11 bases and J by 3 bases, with 13 bases between. The CDR3 has 12 residues. The CDR3, as DNA: TGTGCCGCCCTTAGGGGAGACACTGAAGCTTTCTTT. Protein sequence: CAALRGDTEAFF.

The gene calls are TRBV10-3 and TRBJ1-2; D remains ambiguous. Per germline, CDR1 ENHRY and CDR2 SYGVKD. V gave up 0 bases and J gave up 0 bases, with 8 bases separating them. The CDR3 is 15 amino acids. For the CDR3, the DNA is TGTGCCATCAGTGAGTCCGGTCTATCTAACTATGGCTACACCTTC. It yields the protein CAISESGLSNYGYTF.

Only a few counts were recorded for this clone. V usage is TRBV11-2 and J usage is TRBJ2-7, with D possibly TRBD2 on 6 matching bases. The CDR3 length is 14 residues. Per the germline V gene, CDR1 is SGHAT and CDR2 is FQNNGV. Trimming pared 5 bases from V and 5 bases from J, leaving 16 bases between. The DNA of the CDR3 is TGTGCCAGCAGCCCCAGTCGGGGGTTAAACGAGCAGTACTTC. It specifies CASSPSRGLNEQYF.